This entry lists 29 T cell receptor beta chains sequenced from one sample in a study of T-cell memory formation after mild COVID-19. One entry per CDR3 protein results from TCRdb running MiXCR on the 5' RACE reads. The sample has around 530,000 distinct CDR3 sequences, roughly 21% seen once. Input material: PBMCs or a T cell subset sorted from them (not recorded which). The receptor source for this set is an adult woman who had mild COVID-19 (a few samples of this study predate the infection). Cell type and time point are not known.

The V and J genes are TRBV12-3 or TRBV12-4 and TRBJ2-7; 7 bases are shared with TRBD1. V gave up 2 bases and J gave up 6 bases; unmatched junction bases: 10. The length of the CDR3 is 15 residues. CDR3 loop: CASSLIGGQSLEQYF. CDR3 sequence (DNA): TGTGCCAGCAGTTTAATTGGGGGACAGAGTCTCGAGCAGTACTTC.

The chain uses TRBV6-2 or TRBV6-3 and TRBJ2-7; 10 bases are shared with TRBD2. J was trimmed by 4 bases and V by 6 bases; bases with no gene match: 12. This CDR3 spans 16 amino acids. CDR1 is MNHEY and CDR2 is SVGEGT in the germline V gene. For the CDR3, the DNA is TGTGCCAGCAGACCCCCTCCCCTAGCGGGGGTGTACGAGCAGTACTTC. Translation: CASRPPPLAGVYEQYF.

The chain combines TRBV5-8 with TRBJ1-4, with D perhaps matching TRBD1 (5 bases). Germline loops: CDR1 SGHTS, CDR2 YDEGEE. The CDR3 has 15 residues. The V gene lost 2 bases and the J gene lost 3 bases, with 11 bases spanning the gap. CDR3 in DNA: TGTGCCAGCAGCTTAGTTCAGGGCCCTAATGAAAAACTGTTTTTT. Translated, it gives CASSLVQGPNEKLFF. The full variable domain, in which reference TRBV5-8 and TRBJ1-4 provide the parts outside the CDR3, is EAGVTQSPTHLIKTRGQQATLRCSPISGHTSVYWYQQALGLGLQFLLWYDEGEERNRGNFPPRFSGRQFPNYSSELNVNALELEDSALYLCASSLVQGPNEKLFFGSGTQLSVL.

This clonotype was detected only a few times. CDR3 DNA: TGCAGTGGATCAGCGGGAGGAGGGCGCGACACTGAAGCTTTCTTT. Translating gives CSGSAGGGRDTEAFF. The chain employs TRBV20-1 and TRBJ1-1; D not resolved. V lost 7 bases and J 3 bases, leaving 21 bases between the germline ends. The CDR3 covers 15 residues. Germline CDR1 DFQATT, CDR2 SNEGSKA (reference sequence).

The V call is TRBV5-1, the J call TRBJ1-6, with D uncertain. Trimming shortened V by 0 bases and J by 8 bases, and 12 bases separated the two germline ends. This CDR3 region has 15 residues. The germline CDR1 and CDR2 sequences are SGHRS and YFSETQ. The CDR3 region is CASSLERNADSPLHF. In DNA form, the CDR3 reads TGCGCCAGCAGCTTGGAGCGGAACGCCGATTCACCCCTCCACTTT.

Turning to this clonotype: At one of its ends the junction is not consistent with the germline gene, which may arise from a read error. The rearrangement uses TRBV5-1 and TRBJ1-1; possible D gene TRBD1, 5 bases. The length of the CDR3 is 13 residues. CDR1 is SGHRS, CDR2 YFSETQ, per germline. In nucleotides, the CDR3 is TGTGCCAGCTCACCGGGGGGATCCACTGAAGCTTTCTTT. Encoded protein: CASSPGGSTEAFF.

This clonotype was observed once. The chain is built from TRBV27 and TRBJ2-1; TRBD2 agrees at 10 bases. The CDR3 totals 17 residues. The germline CDR1 and CDR2 sequences are MNHEY and SMNVEV (reference sequence). The V segment lost 3 bases and the J segment 5 bases; nucleotides outside the gene matches: 10. The chain's CDR3 is CASSFLSGRTLNNEQFF. The CDR3 DNA reads as TGTGCCAGCAGTTTCCTTAGCGGGAGGACGCTTAACAATGAGCAGTTCTTC.

This clonotype was found a few times. The chain combines TRBV7-2 with TRBJ1-1; no definite D call. The CDR3 is 14 residues long. The germline V gene encodes CDR1 SGHTA and CDR2 FQGNSA. Trimming pared 1 base from V and 4 bases from J, leaving 10 bases between. This CDR3 is CASSLETLSTEAFF. The CDR3 DNA reads as TGTGCCAGCAGCTTAGAAACGTTGAGCACTGAAGCTTTCTTT.

This CDR3 is CASSGLAFEQYF. The CDR3 DNA sequence: TGTGCCAGCAGCGGACTGGCTTTTGAGCAGTACTTC. This rearrangement joins TRBV28 to TRBJ2-7, with a possible D match to TRBD2 (5 bases). The CDR3 totals 12 residues. V was clipped by 6 bases and J by 7 bases, with 13 bases between them. Germline assignment: CDR1 MDHEN and CDR2 SYDVKM. The entire variable domain, with the rest obtained from reference TRBV28 and TRBJ2-7, is as follows: DVKVTQSSRYLVKRTGEKVFLECVQDMDHENMFWYRQDPGLGLRLIYFSYDVKMKEKGDIPEGYSVSREKKERFSLILESASTNQTSMYLCASSGLAFEQYFGPGTRLTVT.

The chain joins TRBV7-6 to TRBJ1-3; 8 nucleotides line up with TRBD1. CDR1 is SGHVS and CDR2 is FNYEAQ in the germline V gene. V lost 4 bases to trimming and J lost 4 bases; unmatched junction nucleotides: 6. This CDR3 contains 15 residues. CDR3 bases: TGTGCCAGCAGCTCGGCCCAGGGGGCGGGAAACACCATATATTTT. Its protein product is CASSSAQGAGNTIYF.

The table lists this clonotype with a few counts. The CDR3 protein is CATSREGRVGDTQYF. The DNA of the CDR3 is TGTGCCACCAGCAGAGAAGGAAGGGTTGGAGATACGCAGTATTTT. V gene TRBV15 combines with J gene TRBJ2-3; D is unclear. The CDR3 is 15 residues long. Germline V gives CDR1 LNHNV, CDR2 YYDKDF (reference sequence). Trimming took off 0 bases at V and 5 bases at J, with 12 bases between the two ends.

The V and J genes are TRBV9 and TRBJ1-2; D ambiguous. The CDR3 consists of 12 residues. V shed 3 bases and J shed 8 bases, with 11 bases lying between them. The germline V gene encodes CDR1 SGDLS and CDR2 YYNGEE. The CDR3 region is CASSGAVGGYTF. CDR3 nucleotides: TGTGCCAGCAGCGGCGCGGTAGGAGGCTACACCTTC.

Only a few counts were recorded for this clonotype. The genes are TRBV7-9 and TRBJ1-3, with a possible D match to TRBD1 (5 bases). The CDR3 has 14 residues. V was cut by 6 bases and J by 2 bases, with 11 bases left in between. Germline CDR1 SEHNR, CDR2 FQNEAQ (reference sequence). CDR3: CASSPGGAGNTIYF. As DNA, the CDR3 is TGTGCCAGCAGTCCCGGAGGGGCTGGAAACACCATATATTTT.

The table lists this clonotype with many counts. The V and J genes are TRBV20-1 and TRBJ2-5, with 8 bases aligning to TRBD1. Germline V gene data show CDR1 as DFQATT and CDR2 as SNEGSKA (reference sequence). V shed 2 bases and J 5 bases; nucleotides not matched to a gene: 13. This CDR3 is built from 16 residues. The CDR3 DNA reads as TGCAGTGCTAGATCCGCGCAGGGGGCGCCCCGGGAGACCCAGTACTTC. Protein: CSARSAQGAPRETQYF.

The chain is built from TRBV28 and TRBJ2-7, with D possibly matching TRBD2 (7 bases). The CDR3 covers 16 residues. Germline V CDR1 and CDR2: MDHEN, SYDVKM. V lost 4 bases and J lost 3, with 19 bases in between. The CDR3 sequence is CASSSERGGNHYEQYF. The CDR3 DNA reads TGTGCCAGCAGTTCCGAGAGGGGGGGCAACCACTACGAGCAGTACTTC.

This rearrangement joins TRBV7-9 to TRBJ2-7, with D perhaps TRBD2 (7 bases). Germline CDR1 reads SEHNR; CDR2 reads FQNEAQ (reference sequence). CDR3 length: 15 amino acids. V lost 1 base and J lost 2, with 12 bases in between. The CDR3 DNA sequence: TGTGCCAGCAGCTTAGTTCGGGGGGCAACCTACGAGCAGTACTTC. Its translation: CASSLVRGATYEQYF. Supplemented by reference TRBV7-9 and TRBJ2-7, the full variable domain reads DTGVSQNPRHKITKRGQNVTFRCDPISEHNRLYWYRQTLGQGPEFLTYFQNEAQLEKSRLLSDRFSAERPKGSFSTLEIQRTEQGDSAMYLCASSLVRGATYEQYFGPGTRLTVT.

This clonotype was detected only a few times. This chain links TRBV5-6 with TRBJ2-3, with TRBD1 as a possible D gene (6 bases). Between the trimmed V and J ends, which lost 4 bases and 2 bases, there was a span of 17 bases. The V gene's germline CDR1 is SGHDT and CDR2 YYEEEE. This CDR3 is built from 16 residues. CDR3 nucleotide sequence: TGTGCCAGCAGCCCCCACCCGGGACAAGACACAGATACGCAGTATTTT. Translated: CASSPHPGQDTDTQYF.

Only a few counts were recorded for this clonotype. This chain joins TRBV20-1 and TRBJ2-1; 9 bases are a match to TRBD1. Looked up from germline, CDR1 is DFQATT and CDR2 is SNEGSKA (reference sequence). The CDR3 totals 15 residues. Trimming removed 2 bases from V and 7 bases from J; junction bases left unmatched: 9. The CDR3 spells CSARPRDRVWNEQFF. The CDR3, as DNA: TGCAGTGCTAGACCCCGGGACAGGGTATGGAATGAGCAGTTCTTC.

This clonotype appeared many times. The rearrangement links TRBV5-1 to TRBJ1-2; D call uncertain. CDR1 is SGHRS and CDR2 is YFSETQ in the germline V gene. This CDR3 region has 15 residues. Trimming left V 1 base short and J 8 bases short, with 18 bases between. The CDR3 protein is CASSLPTMPLEGYTF. In DNA, the CDR3 is TGCGCCAGCAGCTTGCCTACCATGCCCCTTGAGGGCTACACCTTC.

In this sample, this clonotype turned up many times. The genes are TRBV7-2 and TRBJ1-1, with a tentative D call TRBD1 (6 bases). CDR1 is SGHTA and CDR2 is FQGNSA in the germline V gene. CDR3 size: 15 residues. With 5 bases removed from V and 0 bases from J, the gap between germline ends came to 13 bases. DNA of the CDR3: TGTGCCAGCAGCCCACAGACAGGATTGAACACTGAAGCTTTCTTT. Encoded protein: CASSPQTGLNTEAFF. Full variable domain (rest looked up from reference TRBV7-2 and TRBJ1-1): GAGVSQSPSNKVTEKGKDVELRCDPISGHTALYWYRQSLGQGLEFLIYFQGNSAPDKSGLPSDRFSAERTGGSVSTLTIQRTQQEDSAVYLCASSPQTGLNTEAFFGQGTRLTVV.

This clonotype was detected only a few times. The chain employs TRBV5-1 and TRBJ1-1; perhaps TRBD1 as D (6 bases). Germline lookup yields CDR1 SGHRS and CDR2 YFSETQ. The CDR3 is 17 residues long. V was trimmed by 0 bases and J by 5 bases, leaving 20 bases between them. The CDR3 DNA sequence: TGCGCCAGCAGCTTGGAGCCGCTAATTACAGGGATAACTGAAGCTTTCTTT. Protein product: CASSLEPLITGITEAFF.

The sample holds a few counts of this clonotype. The chain carries TRBV12-3 or TRBV12-4 and TRBJ2-7; maybe TRBD1 (6 bases). This CDR3 has 14 residues. V gave up 3 bases and J gave up 0 bases, with 9 bases separating them. The DNA for the CDR3 is TGTGCCAGCAGTTTTGGGGGCTTCTCCTACGAGCAGTACTTC. Its translation is CASSFGGFSYEQYF.

This clonotype was detected only once. This chain links TRBV7-9 with TRBJ1-6; D is unresolved. The CDR3 covers 15 residues. The germline CDR1 and CDR2 sequences are SEHNR and FQNEAQ (reference sequence). V gave up 1 base and J gave up 9 bases, with 13 bases separating them. The CDR3 nucleotides are TGTGCCAGCAGCTTAGTCGCGGGAATTATTTCACCCCTCCACTTT. This gives the protein CASSLVAGIISPLHF.

The chain recombines TRBV7-2 with TRBJ2-7; 8 nucleotides align to TRBD1. J was trimmed by 6 bases and V by 2 bases; bases with no gene match: 3. The V gene's germline CDR1 is SGHTA and CDR2 FQGNSA. The CDR3 totals 13 residues. CDR3 coding DNA: TGTGCCAGCAGCTTAATCCAGGGGGCCGAGCAGTACTTC. As protein: CASSLIQGAEQYF.

The CDR3: CASSQGAGSNNEQFF. For the CDR3, the DNA is TGCGCCAGCAGCCAAGGGGCCGGGAGTAATAATGAGCAGTTCTTC. The rearrangement joins TRBV4-3 to TRBJ2-1; tentatively, D is TRBD2 (6 bases). There are 15 residues in the CDR3. V was shortened by 1 base and J by 7 bases, with 14 bases between the two germline ends. CDR1 LGHNA and CDR2 YSLEER come from the germline V gene.

This clonotype was recorded a few times. The V gene is TRBV29-1, the J gene TRBJ1-2; tentative D call: TRBD1 (6 bases). Trimming stripped 4 bases from V and 3 bases from J, with 12 bases between. There are 13 residues in the CDR3. CDR1 is SQVTM and CDR2 is ANQGSEA in the germline V gene. The CDR3 is CSVGANRDYGYTF. As DNA, the CDR3 is TGCAGCGTTGGGGCTAACAGGGACTATGGCTACACCTTC. The variable domain in full, completed from reference TRBV29-1 and TRBJ1-2, reads SAVISQKPSRDICQRGTSLTIQCQVDSQVTMMFWYRQQPGQSLTLIATANQGSEATYESGFVIDKFPISRPNLTFSTLTVSNMSPEDSSIYLCSVGANRDYGYTFGSGTRLTVV.

This clonotype has just a few counts. V gene TRBV7-9 combines with J gene TRBJ2-1; TRBD2 is a possible D gene (6 bases). Germline lookup yields CDR1 SEHNR and CDR2 FQNEAQ (reference sequence). Trimming left V 3 bases short and J 16 bases short, with 22 bases between. CDR3 length: 14 residues. The CDR3 sequence: CASSLELDSGRRFF. CDR3 sequence (DNA): TGTGCCAGCAGCTTGGAGTTGGATAGCGGTCGACGATTCTTC.

The chain joins TRBV12-3 or TRBV12-4 to TRBJ2-7; possibly TRBD2 for D (6 bases). CDR3 size: 13 residues. V gave up 4 bases and J gave up 3 bases, with 10 bases separating them. The CDR3 DNA sequence: TGTGCCAGCAGTTATATCGGGGGCTACGAGCAGTACTTC. It specifies CASSYIGGYEQYF.

This rearrangement joins TRBV5-1 to TRBJ2-3; D remains ambiguous. V was pared by 2 bases and J by 1 base, with 8 bases between. The CDR3 has 14 amino acids. Per the germline V gene, CDR1 is SGHRS and CDR2 is YFSETQ. The CDR3 is CASSFDTRTDTQYF. CDR3 nucleotide sequence: TGCGCCAGCAGCTTCGACACCCGCACAGATACGCAGTATTTT.